One and the same sample provided the 4 T cell receptor beta chains below, sequenced in a study of blood T cell repertoires in COVID-19. The protocol was immunoSEQ multiplex PCR, while the TCRdb copy is restricted to in-frame clones and leaves out a portion. The table shows 50,000 to 60,000 clones, with roughly 89% occurring only once. Sequences were obtained from peripheral blood. Source of these receptors: a man aged 40-49 years with COVID-19, enrolled during active disease.

The chain recombines TRBV4-1 with TRBJ1-3; D is uncertain. Trimming removed 1 base at V and 0 bases at J, with 7 bases between. Germline loops: CDR1 MGHRA, CDR2 YSYEKL. The CDR3 totals 15 residues. DNA for the CDR3: TGCGCCAGCAGCCAAGTCAGTAACTCTGGAAACACCATATATTTT. Translated: CASSQVSNSGNTIYF.

In its sample, this clone was seen once. For the CDR3, the DNA is TGTGCCATCTATTCCGGGAGTCCTGAAGCTTTCTTT. Residues: CAIYSGSPEAFF. This rearrangement joins TRBV6-5 to TRBJ1-1; D remains unclear. The germline CDR1 and CDR2 sequences are MNHEY and SVGAGI. V lost 10 bases and J 6 bases, leaving 15 bases between the germline ends. The CDR3 has 12 amino acids.

The chain recombines TRBV28 with TRBJ1-4; 9 bases map to TRBD1. The germline V gene encodes CDR1 MDHEN and CDR2 SYDVKM. The V segment lost 4 bases and the J segment 5 bases; nucleotides outside the gene matches: 14. The CDR3 loop spans 18 amino acids. The CDR3 nucleotides are TGTGCCAGCAGTTCCTTAGGGGACAGGGTCCTTAGAAATGAAAAACTGTTTTTT. Translating it yields CASSSLGDRVLRNEKLFF.

This clone has a handful of counts. The chain recombines TRBV4-1 with TRBJ1-6, with TRBD1 identical over 7 bases. The CDR3 extends over 15 amino acids. V dropped 1 base and J dropped 10; count of bases not matched to a gene: 7. Germline assignment: CDR1 MGHRA and CDR2 YSYEKL. CDR3 sequence: CASSQGEGARSPLHF. CDR3 coding DNA: TGCGCCAGCAGCCAAGGAGAGGGGGCGAGGTCACCCCTCCACTTT.